This TCR beta chain was sequenced in a study of cytotoxic CD8 clonotypes in ibrutinib-treated CLL. Study-wide background: Within the patient group, eleven to twelve were relapsed/refractory and 15 treatment-naive, and approximately 17 were IGHV unmutated.

Whole-study results and caveats: Public clonotypes showed up rarely, and on treatment they shrank or held steady.

In the case of this clone: Its antigen is currently unknown.

The V gene lost 1 base and the J gene lost 2 bases, with 7 bases spanning the gap. The CDR3 runs 13 residues. Germline V gene sequence: CDR1 SGHRS, CDR2 YFSETQ. Depths of 1 in 200,000 to 1 in 1 million T cells were the sequencing target. Generated by immunoSEQ multiplex PCR, the TCRdb table keeps only in-frame clones and is missing some. The sample consists of about 130,000 clones, roughly three quarters of them appearing once. J is TRBJ2-7 and V is TRBV5-1, with D uncertain. This receptor was identified in a human donor with chronic lymphocytic leukemia. This sample comprised PBMCs, obtained after 12 months of ibrutinib treatment. CDR3 protein: CASSLTLTYEQYF. In DNA, the CDR3 is TGCGCCAGCAGCTTGACTCTTACCTACGAGCAGTACTTC. The full variable domain, with the rest looked up from reference TRBV5-1 and TRBJ2-7, is KAGVTQTPRYLIKTRGQQVTLSCSPISGHRSVSWYQQTPGQGLQFLFEYFSETQRNKGNFPGRFSGRQFSNSRSEMNVSTLELGDSALYLCASSLTLTYEQYFGPGTRLTVT.